Listed here are 23 T cell receptor beta chains from one sample, sequenced in a study of blood T cell repertoires in COVID-19. The data were produced by immunoSEQ multiplex PCR, yet TCRdb's version contains in-frame clones alone and is incomplete. Altogether about 430,000 clones are present, around nine tenths being singletons, with the ten largest covering less than 1.5%. Sample: PBMCs or T cells enriched from blood (not recorded which). The receptor set was obtained from a woman aged 18-29 years who had been exposed to COVID-19.

The chain recombines TRBV9 with TRBJ1-1; D gene uncertain. The CDR3 is 15 residues long. V lost 0 bases and J 1 base, leaving 10 bases between the germline ends. Germline lookup yields CDR1 SGDLS and CDR2 YYNGEE. The CDR3 sequence is CASSVEIVANTEAFF. The CDR3 DNA follows: TGTGCCAGCAGCGTAGAAATCGTAGCGAACACTGAAGCTTTCTTT.

This chain links TRBV29-1 with TRBJ2-7; TRBD2 matches 10 bases. CDR1 and CDR2 (germline): SQVTM, ANQGSEA. This CDR3 contains 13 residues. V shed 2 bases and J 2 bases; nucleotides not matched to a gene: 0. The CDR3 DNA follows: TGCAGCGTTGAAACTAGCGGGGCCTACGAGCAGTACTTC. The encoded protein is CSVETSGAYEQYF.

The chain combines TRBV18 with TRBJ2-2, with 7 bases fitting TRBD1. The CDR3 is 15 amino acids. CDR1 is KGHSH, CDR2 LQKENI, per germline. V was clipped by 3 bases and J by 4 bases; unmatched bases: 5. The CDR3 DNA follows: TGTGCCAGCTCACCGACAGGGTTGGGCACCGGGGAGCTGTTTTTT. As protein: CASSPTGLGTGELFF.

The chain recombines TRBV7-6 with TRBJ2-1; 9 nucleotides agree with TRBD1. The V gene's germline CDR1 is SGHVS and CDR2 FNYEAQ. The V gene end was trimmed by 5 bases and the J gene end by 0 bases; junction bases not matched to a gene: 5. This CDR3 has 16 residues. In nucleotides, the CDR3 is TGTGCCAGCAGCCCCGGGACAGGGAGCTCCTACAATGAGCAGTTCTTC. It codes for CASSPGTGSSYNEQFF.

This sequence joins TRBV28 and TRBJ1-5; no clear D gene. V was clipped by 4 bases and J by 2 bases, with 15 bases between them. This CDR3 contains 16 residues. Germline loops: CDR1 MDHEN, CDR2 SYDVKM. CDR3 coding DNA: TGTGCCAGCAGTTCGGGAAGGGAGAGAGGCAATCAGCCCCAGCATTTT. Translation: CASSSGRERGNQPQHF.

This clone has only a few counts. The chain combines TRBV5-1 with TRBJ2-7; tentatively, D is TRBD1 (6 bases). The CDR3 has 13 residues. Germline CDR1 reads SGHRS; CDR2 reads YFSETQ. V was cut by 5 bases and J by 2 bases, with 11 bases left in between. The CDR3 DNA sequence: TGCGCCAGCAGTAATGGACAGCCCTACGAGCAGTACTTC. Translating gives CASSNGQPYEQYF.

This sequence joins TRBV28 and TRBJ2-1, with D maybe TRBD2 (5 bases). This CDR3 region has 16 residues. The ends were cut back, 4 bases at V and 2 bases at J, with 15 bases in the middle. Germline CDR1 and CDR2: MDHEN and SYDVKM. The DNA of the CDR3 is TGTGCCAGCAGTTCCCTACTAGACCCCACCTACAATGAGCAGTTCTTC. It translates to CASSSLLDPTYNEQFF.

The sample holds one count of this clone. The chain carries TRBV6-1 and TRBJ2-4; the D is unclear. CDR1 and CDR2 (germline): MNHNS, SASEGT. V shed 3 bases and J shed 1 base, with 19 bases lying between them. The CDR3 has 18 residues. The CDR3 loop is CASSEESLDWSAKNIQYF. CDR3 DNA: TGTGCCAGCAGTGAGGAGAGCCTAGACTGGTCGGCCAAAAACATTCAGTACTTC.

The chain employs TRBV28 and TRBJ1-6; 7 bases fit TRBD1. CDR3 length equals 15 residues. The V gene's germline CDR1 is MDHEN and CDR2 SYDVKM. V was clipped by 3 bases and J by 10 bases; unmatched bases: 9. This chain's CDR3 is CASSFPGDRVSPLHF. The CDR3 DNA is TGTGCCAGCAGTTTCCCCGGCGACAGGGTCTCACCCCTCCACTTT. Drawing the rest from reference TRBV28 and TRBJ1-6, the complete variable domain is DVKVTQSSRYLVKRTGEKVFLECVQDMDHENMFWYRQDPGLGLRLIYFSYDVKMKEKGDIPEGYSVSREKKERFSLILESASTNQTSMYLCASSFPGDRVSPLHFGNGTRLTVT.

V and J are TRBV29-1 and TRBJ2-3, with 8 bases that match TRBD2. The germline CDR1 and CDR2 sequences are SQVTM and ANQGSEA. J lost 1 base, V lost 6 bases, and 6 bases had no gene match. The CDR3 length is 14 residues. CDR3 DNA sequence: TGCAGCGTCGACCCGCGGGGGGGCACAGATACGCAGTATTTT. Protein sequence: CSVDPRGGTDTQYF.

J is TRBJ1-5 and V is TRBV2, with D possibly being TRBD1 (6 bases). Deletions cut 8 bases from V and 4 bases from J, with 12 bases between. CDR1 is SNHLY, CDR2 FYNNEI, per germline. This CDR3 is built from 13 residues. CDR3 loop: CASFRDKNQPQHF. The CDR3 region has the DNA TGTGCCAGCTTCCGGGACAAGAATCAGCCCCAGCATTTT. Looking up the rest from reference TRBV2 and TRBJ1-5 gives the full variable domain: EPEVTQTPSHQVTQMGQEVILRCVPISNHLYFYWYRQILGQKVEFLVSFYNNEISEKSEIFDDQFSVERPDGSNFTLKIRSTKLEDSAMYFCASFRDKNQPQHFGDGTRLSIL.

This clone was detected once. The gene calls are TRBV7-2 and TRBJ2-3, with 9 bases identical to TRBD2. The CDR3 runs 16 residues. V lost 1 base and J lost 4; bases outside the gene matches: 6. Germline CDR1 is SGHTA and CDR2 is FQGNSA. The CDR3 reads CASSLEGGGAPDTQYF. CDR3 bases: TGTGCCAGCAGCTTAGAGGGCGGGGGGGCCCCAGATACGCAGTATTTT.

The rearrangement joins TRBV7-3 to TRBJ2-2; tentatively, D is TRBD2 (5 bases). Looked up from germline, CDR1 is SGHTA and CDR2 is FQGTGA. The V end was cut by 6 bases, the J end by 3 bases, with 11 bases between. This CDR3 has 14 amino acids. CDR3 sequence reads: CASRPSSDTGELFF. The CDR3 DNA follows: TGTGCCAGCAGACCGAGTAGCGACACCGGGGAGCTGTTTTTT.

The rearrangement links TRBV25-1 to TRBJ2-7; maybe TRBD1 (6 bases). CDR1 and CDR2 from the germline V gene are MGHDK and SYGVNS. The V and J ends lost 4 bases and 2 bases respectively, with 9 bases between them. The CDR3 has 13 amino acids. CDR3 amino acids: CASSVTGTYEQYF. CDR3 in DNA: TGTGCCAGCAGTGTTACAGGGACCTACGAGCAGTACTTC.

The rearrangement joins TRBV30 to TRBJ1-6, with D uncertain. CDR3 size: 15 residues. V was pared by 0 bases and J by 4 bases, with 10 bases between. CDR1 and CDR2 (germline): GTSNPN, SVGIG (reference sequence). CDR3 sequence (DNA): TGTGCCTGGAGTGTACCCGGGTCTTATAATTCACCCCTCCACTTT. Translating it yields CAWSVPGSYNSPLHF.

This rearrangement joins TRBV14 to TRBJ2-3; D uncertain. Germline loops: CDR1 SGHDN, CDR2 FVKESK. Trimming removed 0 bases from V and 3 bases from J, with 4 bases in between. The CDR3 consists of 13 residues. The CDR3 DNA reads as TGTGCCAGCAGCCAAGATATAACAGATACGCAGTATTTT. Translating it yields CASSQDITDTQYF. Based on the CDR3 plus reference TRBV14 and TRBJ2-3, the full variable domain is EAGVTQFPSHSVIEKGQTVTLRCDPISGHDNLYWYRRVMGKEIKFLLHFVKESKQDESGMPNNRFLAERTGGTYSTLKVQPAELEDSGVYFCASSQDITDTQYFGPGTRLTVL.

The chain couples TRBV11-3 to TRBJ2-2, with 9 nucleotides matching TRBD1. V lost 2 bases to trimming and J lost 3 bases; unmatched junction nucleotides: 1. The CDR3 has 15 amino acids. Germline V lookup: CDR1 SGHNT, CDR2 YENEEA. CDR3 DNA: TGTGCCAGCAGCTTAACAGGGGGCCACACCGGGGAGCTGTTTTTT. As protein: CASSLTGGHTGELFF.

The gene calls are TRBV5-4 and TRBJ1-3; the D is unclear. CDR3 size: 16 residues. In germline, CDR1 is SGHNT, CDR2 YYREEE (reference sequence). The V gene lost 1 base and the J gene lost 8 bases, with 19 bases spanning the gap. CDR3 DNA: TGTGCCAGCAGCTTGAACGCCCAGCGGCAGGCAGACACCATATATTTT. Its translation is CASSLNAQRQADTIYF.

This clone came up a few times. The chain combines TRBV7-3 with TRBJ1-2, with 8 bases matching TRBD1. Germline trimming cut 5 bases from V and 7 bases from J; bases unmatched to any gene: 6. The CDR3 length is 13 residues. CDR1 SGHTA and CDR2 FQGTGA come from the germline V gene. The CDR3 spells CASSPNTGGGYTF. CDR3 DNA: TGTGCCAGCAGCCCTAATACAGGGGGTGGCTACACCTTC. Together with reference TRBV7-3 and TRBJ1-2, the CDR3 gives the full variable domain: GAGVSQTPSNKVTEKGKYVELRCDPISGHTALYWYRQSLGQGPEFLIYFQGTGAADDSGLPNDRFFAVRPEGSVSTLKIQRTERGDSAVYLCASSPNTGGGYTFGSGTRLTVV.

The chain joins TRBV7-2 to TRBJ2-3; perhaps TRBD1 as D (7 bases). Germline V gene data show CDR1 as SGHTA and CDR2 as FQGNSA. Trimming left V 1 base short and J 3 bases short, with 11 bases between. This CDR3 is 15 amino acids long. CDR3 sequence: CASSLEGAGTDTQYF. The CDR3 nucleotides read TGTGCCAGCAGCTTAGAGGGGGCGGGGACAGATACGCAGTATTTT. Full variable domain (rest looked up from reference TRBV7-2 and TRBJ2-3): GAGVSQSPSNKVTEKGKDVELRCDPISGHTALYWYRQSLGQGLEFLIYFQGNSAPDKSGLPSDRFSAERTGGSVSTLTIQRTQQEDSAVYLCASSLEGAGTDTQYFGPGTRLTVL.

The chain joins TRBV5-1 to TRBJ1-1; TRBD1 is a possible D gene (6 bases). CDR3 length: 14 residues. Trimming took off 0 bases at V and 3 bases at J, with 9 bases between the two ends. Germline V gene lookup returns CDR1 SGHRS and CDR2 YFSETQ. The CDR3 nucleotides are TGCGCCAGCAGCTTGGTCTCAGGGGACACTGAAGCTTTCTTT. This translates into CASSLVSGDTEAFF.

This chain joins TRBV28 and TRBJ1-5; 9 bases agree with TRBD1. CDR1 MDHEN and CDR2 SYDVKM come from the germline V gene. V lost 6 bases and J lost 4; bases outside the gene matches: 7. The CDR3 contains 15 residues. CDR3 region: CASSHSDRGNQPQHF. The CDR3 DNA follows: TGTGCCAGCAGCCATTCTGACAGGGGGAATCAGCCCCAGCATTTT.

In this sample, this clone turned up once. A read error may produce the germline difference seen at one junction end. CDR3 sequence reads: CASSEEGRTNVQETQYF. CDR3 sequence (DNA): TGTGCCAGCAGCGAAGAAGGAAGGACTAACGTTCAAGAGACCCAGTACTTC. This chain links TRBV3-1 (or the pseudogene TRBV3-2) with TRBJ2-5, with a weak D call TRBD2 (6 bases). Germline loops: CDR1 LGHDT, CDR2 YNNKEL (reference sequence). The CDR3 is 17 residues long.